This T cell receptor (beta chain) was captured by sequencing in a study of T cells in women clearing cervical HPV infection. Method: immunoSEQ multiplex PCR; TCRdb's copy keeps in-frame clones and lacks some. The sample includes 25,000 to 35,000 clones. The V gene's germline CDR1 is KGHSH and CDR2 LQKENI. This CDR3 has 14 residues. Comment on this clone: The read ends 3 residues shy of where the CDR3 ends; the end is completed using the germline J gene.

The chain couples TRBV18 to TRBJ1-2; a possible D gene is TRBD1 (6 bases). Specimen: blood buffy coat. This TCR was sampled from a woman between 18 and 70 years old with a cervical HPV16 infection that either progressed to CIN3+ or cleared (not recorded which). CDR3 amino acids: CASSPSEGQGGYTF. Partial CDR3 DNA: TGTGCCAGCTCACCCTCGGAGGGCCAGGGGGGC.